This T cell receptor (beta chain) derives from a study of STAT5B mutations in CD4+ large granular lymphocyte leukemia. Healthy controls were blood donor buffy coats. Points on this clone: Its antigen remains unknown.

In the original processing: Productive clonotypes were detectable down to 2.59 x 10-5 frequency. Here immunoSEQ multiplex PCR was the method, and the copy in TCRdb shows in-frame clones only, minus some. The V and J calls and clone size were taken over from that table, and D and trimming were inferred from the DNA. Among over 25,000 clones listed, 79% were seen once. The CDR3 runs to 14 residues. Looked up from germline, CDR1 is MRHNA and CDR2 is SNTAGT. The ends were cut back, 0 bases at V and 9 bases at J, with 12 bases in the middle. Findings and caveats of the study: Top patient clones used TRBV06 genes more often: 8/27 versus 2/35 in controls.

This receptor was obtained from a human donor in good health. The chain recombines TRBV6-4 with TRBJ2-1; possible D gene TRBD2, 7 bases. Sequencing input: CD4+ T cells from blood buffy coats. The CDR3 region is CASSDSGGGAEQFF. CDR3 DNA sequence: TGTGCCAGCAGTGACTCAGGCGGGGGCGCTGAGCAGTTCTTC.